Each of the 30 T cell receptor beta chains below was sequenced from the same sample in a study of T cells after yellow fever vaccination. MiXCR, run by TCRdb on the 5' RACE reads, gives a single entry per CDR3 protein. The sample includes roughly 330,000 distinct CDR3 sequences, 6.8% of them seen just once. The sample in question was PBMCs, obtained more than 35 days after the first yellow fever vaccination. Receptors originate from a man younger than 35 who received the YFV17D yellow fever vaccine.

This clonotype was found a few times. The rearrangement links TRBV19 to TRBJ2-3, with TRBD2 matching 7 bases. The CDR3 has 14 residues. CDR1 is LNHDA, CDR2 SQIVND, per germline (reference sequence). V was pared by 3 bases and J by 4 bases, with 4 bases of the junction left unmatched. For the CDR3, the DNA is TGTGCCAGTAGTATGCGGGGGATTGCAGATACGCAGTATTTT. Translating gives CASSMRGIADTQYF.

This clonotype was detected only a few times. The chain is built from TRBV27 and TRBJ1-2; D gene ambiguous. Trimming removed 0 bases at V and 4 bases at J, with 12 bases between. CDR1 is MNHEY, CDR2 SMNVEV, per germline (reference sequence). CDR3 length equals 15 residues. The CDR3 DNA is TGTGCCAGCAGTTTATCTTACCCGGCTTCCTATGGCTACACCTTC. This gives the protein CASSLSYPASYGYTF.

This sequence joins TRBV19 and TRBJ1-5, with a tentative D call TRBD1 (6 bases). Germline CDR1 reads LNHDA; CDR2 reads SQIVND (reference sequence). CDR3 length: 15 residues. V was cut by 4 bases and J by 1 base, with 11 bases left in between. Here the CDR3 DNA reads TGTGCCAGTAGTAGGGCAGGGGTAAGCAATCAGCCCCAGCATTTT. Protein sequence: CASSRAGVSNQPQHF. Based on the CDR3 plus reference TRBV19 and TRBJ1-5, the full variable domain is DGGITQSPKYLFRKEGQNVTLSCEQNLNHDAMYWYRQDPGQGLRLIYYSQIVNDFQKGDIAEGYSVSREKKESFPLTVTSAQKNPTAFYLCASSRAGVSNQPQHFGDGTRLSIL.

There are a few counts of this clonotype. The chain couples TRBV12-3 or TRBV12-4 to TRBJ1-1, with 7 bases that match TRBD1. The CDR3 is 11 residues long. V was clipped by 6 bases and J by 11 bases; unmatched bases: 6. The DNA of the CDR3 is TGTGCCAGCAGACAGGGGCCTGGGGCTTTCTTT. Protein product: CASRQGPGAFF.

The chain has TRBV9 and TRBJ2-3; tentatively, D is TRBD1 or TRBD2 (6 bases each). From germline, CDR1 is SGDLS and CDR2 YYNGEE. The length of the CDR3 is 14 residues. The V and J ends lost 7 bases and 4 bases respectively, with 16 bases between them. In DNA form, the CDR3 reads TGTGCCAGCGGCTTGGGGGGCCCGTCAGATACGCAGTATTTT. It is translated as CASGLGGPSDTQYF.

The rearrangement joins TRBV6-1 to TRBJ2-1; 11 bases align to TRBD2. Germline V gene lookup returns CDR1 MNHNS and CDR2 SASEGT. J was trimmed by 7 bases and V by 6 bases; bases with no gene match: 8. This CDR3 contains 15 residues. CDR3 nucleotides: TGTGCCAGCAGGCTCAGACTAGCGGGGTGGAATGAGCAGTTCTTC. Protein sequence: CASRLRLAGWNEQFF.

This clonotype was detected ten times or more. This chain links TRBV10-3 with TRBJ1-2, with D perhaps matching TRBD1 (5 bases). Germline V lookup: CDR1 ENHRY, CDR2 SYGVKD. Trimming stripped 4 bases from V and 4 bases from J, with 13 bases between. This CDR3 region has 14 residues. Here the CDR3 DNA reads TGTGCCATCAGTGCCCGGGGGTTCGTCTATGGCTACACCTTC. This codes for CAISARGFVYGYTF.

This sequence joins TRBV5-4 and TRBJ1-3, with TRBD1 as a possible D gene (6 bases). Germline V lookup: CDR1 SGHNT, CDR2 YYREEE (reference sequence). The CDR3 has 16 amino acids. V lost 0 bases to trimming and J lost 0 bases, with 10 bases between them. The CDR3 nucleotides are TGTGCCAGCAGCTTGGACAGGGCCCGCTCTGGAAACACCATATATTTT. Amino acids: CASSLDRARSGNTIYF.

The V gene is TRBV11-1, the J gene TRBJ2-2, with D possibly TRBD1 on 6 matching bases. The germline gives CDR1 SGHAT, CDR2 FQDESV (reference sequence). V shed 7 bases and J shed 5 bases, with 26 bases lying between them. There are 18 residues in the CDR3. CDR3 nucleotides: TGTGCCAGCACCCCACGAGGGTCCAGGGGTCAGATTACCGGGGAGCTGTTTTTT. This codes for CASTPRGSRGQITGELFF.

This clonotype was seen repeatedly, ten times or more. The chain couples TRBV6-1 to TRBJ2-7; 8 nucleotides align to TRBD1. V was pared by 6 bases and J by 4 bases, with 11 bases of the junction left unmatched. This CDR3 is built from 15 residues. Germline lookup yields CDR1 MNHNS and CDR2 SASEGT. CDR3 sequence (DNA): TGTGCCAGCAGCCCCACGGGGACAGGCCCGTACGAGCAGTACTTC. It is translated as CASSPTGTGPYEQYF.

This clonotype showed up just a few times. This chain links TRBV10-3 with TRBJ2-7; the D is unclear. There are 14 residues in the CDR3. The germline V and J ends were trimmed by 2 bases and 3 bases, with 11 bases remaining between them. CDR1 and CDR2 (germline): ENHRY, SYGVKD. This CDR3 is CAISEAGVDYEQYF. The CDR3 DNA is TGTGCCATCAGTGAGGCAGGCGTCGACTACGAGCAGTACTTC.

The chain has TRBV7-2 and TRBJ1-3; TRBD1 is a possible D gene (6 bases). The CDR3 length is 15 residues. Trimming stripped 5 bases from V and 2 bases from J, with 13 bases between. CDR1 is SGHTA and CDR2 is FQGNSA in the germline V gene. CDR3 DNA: TGTGCCAGCAGCCCGCTAGGGGGGACTGGAAACACCATATATTTT. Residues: CASSPLGGTGNTIYF.

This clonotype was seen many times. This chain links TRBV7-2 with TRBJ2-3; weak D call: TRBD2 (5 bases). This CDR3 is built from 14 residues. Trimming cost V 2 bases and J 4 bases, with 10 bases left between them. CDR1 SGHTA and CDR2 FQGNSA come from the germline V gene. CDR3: CASSLRRSPDTQYF. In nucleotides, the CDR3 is TGTGCCAGCAGCTTAAGGAGGTCGCCAGATACGCAGTATTTT.

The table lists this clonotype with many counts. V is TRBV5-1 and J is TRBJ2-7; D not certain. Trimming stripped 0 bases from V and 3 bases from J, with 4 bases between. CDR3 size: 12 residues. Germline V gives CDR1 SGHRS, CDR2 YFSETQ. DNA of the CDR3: TGCGCCAGCAGCTTGGGGTTCTACGAGCAGTACTTC. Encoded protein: CASSLGFYEQYF.

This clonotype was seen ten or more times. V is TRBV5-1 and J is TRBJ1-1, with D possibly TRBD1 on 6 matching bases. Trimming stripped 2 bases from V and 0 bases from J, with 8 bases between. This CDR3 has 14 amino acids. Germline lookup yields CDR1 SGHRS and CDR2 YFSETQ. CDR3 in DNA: TGCGCCAGCAGCTTTTACAGGGTGAACACTGAAGCTTTCTTT. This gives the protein CASSFYRVNTEAFF.

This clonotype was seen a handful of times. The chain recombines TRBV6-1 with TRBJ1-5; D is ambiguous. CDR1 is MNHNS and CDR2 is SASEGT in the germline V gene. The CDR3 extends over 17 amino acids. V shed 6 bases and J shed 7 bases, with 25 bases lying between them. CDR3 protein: CASSRLTLNAPGQPQHF. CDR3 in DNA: TGTGCCAGCAGCCGCCTGACCCTGAATGCACCCGGGCAGCCCCAGCATTTT.

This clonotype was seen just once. CDR3 nucleotides: TGTGCCAGCAGCCGACAAATAGCGCTGGGGCGCACAGATACGCAGTATTTT. Translating gives CASSRQIALGRTDTQYF. The J gene is TRBJ2-3, the V gene TRBV7-2, with D perhaps assigned TRBD1 or TRBD2 (5 bases each). CDR1 SGHTA and CDR2 FQGNSA come from the germline V gene. The CDR3 loop spans 17 amino acids. Deletions cut 5 bases from V and 1 base from J, with 19 bases between.

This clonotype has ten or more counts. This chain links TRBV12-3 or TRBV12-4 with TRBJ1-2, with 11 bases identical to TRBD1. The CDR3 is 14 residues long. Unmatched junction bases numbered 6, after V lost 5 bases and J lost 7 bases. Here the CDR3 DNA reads TGTGCCAGCAGTCGGGACAGGGGGAAAGGTGGCTACACCTTC. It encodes CASSRDRGKGGYTF.

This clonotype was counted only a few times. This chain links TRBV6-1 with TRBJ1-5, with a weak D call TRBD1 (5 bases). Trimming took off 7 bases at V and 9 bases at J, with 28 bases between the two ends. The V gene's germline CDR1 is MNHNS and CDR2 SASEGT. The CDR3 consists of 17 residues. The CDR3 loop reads CASIDAVGEGALRPQHF. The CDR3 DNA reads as TGTGCCAGCATCGACGCCGTGGGGGAGGGAGCCTTACGGCCCCAGCATTTT.

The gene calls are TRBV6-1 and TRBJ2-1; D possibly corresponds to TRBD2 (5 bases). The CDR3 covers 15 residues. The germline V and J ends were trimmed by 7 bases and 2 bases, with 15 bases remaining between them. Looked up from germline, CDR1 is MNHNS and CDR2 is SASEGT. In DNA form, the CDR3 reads TGTGCCAGCACCCAGCAGGCGGGCCCCTACAATGAGCAGTTCTTC. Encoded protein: CASTQQAGPYNEQFF.

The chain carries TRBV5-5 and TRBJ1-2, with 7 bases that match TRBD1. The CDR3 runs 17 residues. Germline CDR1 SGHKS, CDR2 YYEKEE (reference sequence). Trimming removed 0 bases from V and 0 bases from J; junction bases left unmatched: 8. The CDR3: CASSLVAGGLPNYGYTF. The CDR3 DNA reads TGTGCCAGCAGCTTGGTGGCAGGGGGACTCCCTAACTATGGCTACACCTTC. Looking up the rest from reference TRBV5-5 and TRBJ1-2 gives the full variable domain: DAGVTQSPTHLIKTRGQQVTLRCSPISGHKSVSWYQQVLGQGPQFIFQYYEKEERGRGNFPDRFSARQFPNYSSELNVNALLLGDSALYLCASSLVAGGLPNYGYTFGSGTRLTVV.

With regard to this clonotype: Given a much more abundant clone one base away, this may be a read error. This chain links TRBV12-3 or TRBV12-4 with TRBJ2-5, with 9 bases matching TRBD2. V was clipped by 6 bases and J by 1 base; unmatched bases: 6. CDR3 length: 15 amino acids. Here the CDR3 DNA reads TGTGCCAGCAGATTCGGCGGGGGGGGCCAAGAGACCCAGTACTTC. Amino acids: CASRFGGGGQETQYF.

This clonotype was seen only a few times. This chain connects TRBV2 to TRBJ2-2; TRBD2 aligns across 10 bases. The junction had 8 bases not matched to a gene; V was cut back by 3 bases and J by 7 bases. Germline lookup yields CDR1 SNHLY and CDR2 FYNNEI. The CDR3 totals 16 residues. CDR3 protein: CASSDWASGGGGELFF. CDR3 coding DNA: TGTGCCAGCAGTGATTGGGCTAGCGGGGGCGGCGGGGAGCTGTTTTTT.

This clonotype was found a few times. The CDR3 here is CSTNSGTSGITDTQYF. CDR3 sequence (DNA): TGCAGTACGAATTCCGGGACTAGCGGGATCACAGATACGCAGTATTTT. The chain is built from TRBV20-1 and TRBJ2-3, with 13 bases matching TRBD2. The V segment lost 8 bases and the J segment 2 bases; nucleotides outside the gene matches: 10. CDR1 and CDR2 (germline): DFQATT, SNEGSKA (reference sequence). There are 16 residues in the CDR3.

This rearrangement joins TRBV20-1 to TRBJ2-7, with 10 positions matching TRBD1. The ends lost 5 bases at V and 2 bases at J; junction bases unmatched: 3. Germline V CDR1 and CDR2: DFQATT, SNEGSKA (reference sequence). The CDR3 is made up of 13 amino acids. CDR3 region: CSAEGQGAYEQYF. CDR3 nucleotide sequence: TGCAGTGCTGAAGGACAGGGGGCCTACGAGCAGTACTTC.

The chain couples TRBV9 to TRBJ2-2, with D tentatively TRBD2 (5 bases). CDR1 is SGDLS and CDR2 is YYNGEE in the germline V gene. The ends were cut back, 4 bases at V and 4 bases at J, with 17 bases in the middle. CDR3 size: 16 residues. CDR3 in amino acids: CASSPRASWGTGELFF. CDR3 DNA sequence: TGTGCCAGCAGCCCCCGGGCTAGCTGGGGCACCGGGGAGCTGTTTTTT. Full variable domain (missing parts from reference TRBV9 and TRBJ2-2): DSGVTQTPKHLITATGQRVTLRCSPRSGDLSVYWYQQSLDQGLQFLIQYYNGEERAKGNILERFSAQQFPDLHSELNLSSLELGDSALYFCASSPRASWGTGELFFGEGSRLTVL.

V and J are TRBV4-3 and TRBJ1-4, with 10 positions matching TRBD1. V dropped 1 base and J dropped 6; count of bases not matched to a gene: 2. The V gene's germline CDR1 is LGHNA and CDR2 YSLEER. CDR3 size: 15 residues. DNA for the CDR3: TGCGCCAGCAGCCAAGGCGGGACAGGGGATGAAAAACTGTTTTTT. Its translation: CASSQGGTGDEKLFF.

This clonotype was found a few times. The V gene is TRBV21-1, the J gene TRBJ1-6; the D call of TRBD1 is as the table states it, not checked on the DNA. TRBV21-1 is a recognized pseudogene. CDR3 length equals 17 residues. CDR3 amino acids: CAIYLPGQRSDNSPLHF. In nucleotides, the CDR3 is TGTGCCATCTACTTACCGGGGCAGCGCTCAGATAATTCACCCCTCCACTTT.

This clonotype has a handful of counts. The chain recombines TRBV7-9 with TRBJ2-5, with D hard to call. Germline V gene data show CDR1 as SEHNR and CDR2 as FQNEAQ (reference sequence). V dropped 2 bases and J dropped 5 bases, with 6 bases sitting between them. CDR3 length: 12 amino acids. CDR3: CASSLHSETQYF. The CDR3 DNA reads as TGTGCCAGCAGCTTACATTCGGAGACCCAGTACTTC.

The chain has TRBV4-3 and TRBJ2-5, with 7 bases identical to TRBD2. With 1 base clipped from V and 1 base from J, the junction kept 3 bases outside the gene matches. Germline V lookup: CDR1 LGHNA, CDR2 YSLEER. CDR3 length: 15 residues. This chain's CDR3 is CASSQVLAAQETQYF. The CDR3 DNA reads TGCGCCAGCAGCCAAGTTCTAGCGGCCCAAGAGACCCAGTACTTC.